The TCR beta chain described here comes from a study of graft-versus-host responses after intestinal transplantation. This CDR3 is built from 16 residues. Unmatched junction bases numbered 4, after V lost 1 base and J lost 8 bases. Germline CDR1 LNHNV, CDR2 YYDKDF (reference sequence). Comments on this clone: Its target is not known.

Whole-study results and caveats: Across patients carrying graft-donor T cell macrochimerism, allografts held high graft-versus-host to host-versus-graft clonal ratios. Some GvH clones were seen earlier in gut or blood, suggesting intestinal origin.

Some clones are missing from TCRdb's copy, which holds only in-frame ones; the method was immunoSEQ multiplex PCR. The data contain about 94,000 clones, roughly nine tenths of them seen just once; the ten biggest clones take up 0.4% to 0.5%. This chain uses TRBV15 with TRBJ2-1, with 14 nucleotides matching TRBD2. The sequencing used unstimulated CD8+ T cells sorted from spleen or lymph node cells, collected before intestinal transplant. The receptor was isolated from a human donor who received an intestinal transplant. CDR3 amino acids: CATSRAGTSGGYEQFF. The CDR3 DNA sequence: TGTGCCACCAGCAGAGCTGGGACTAGCGGGGGCTATGAGCAGTTCTTC.